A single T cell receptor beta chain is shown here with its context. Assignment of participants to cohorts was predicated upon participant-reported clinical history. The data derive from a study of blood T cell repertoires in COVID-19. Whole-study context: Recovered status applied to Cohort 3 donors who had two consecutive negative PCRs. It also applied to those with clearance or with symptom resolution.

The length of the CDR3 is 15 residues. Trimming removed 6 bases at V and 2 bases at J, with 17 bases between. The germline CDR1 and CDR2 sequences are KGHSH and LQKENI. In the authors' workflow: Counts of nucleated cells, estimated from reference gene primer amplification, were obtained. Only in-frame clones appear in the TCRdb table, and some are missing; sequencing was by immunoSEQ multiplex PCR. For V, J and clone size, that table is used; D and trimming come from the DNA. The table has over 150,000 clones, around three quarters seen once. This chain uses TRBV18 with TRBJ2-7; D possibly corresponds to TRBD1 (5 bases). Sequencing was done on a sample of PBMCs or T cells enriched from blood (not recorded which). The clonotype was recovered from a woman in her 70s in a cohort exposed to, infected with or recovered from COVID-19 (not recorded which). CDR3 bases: TGTGCCAGCTCCCCGTCCGCAGGGCTCACCTACGAGCAGTACTTC. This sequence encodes CASSPSAGLTYEQYF.